This TCR beta chain is from a study of response to subunit inactivated influenza vaccine. TCRdb processed the RT-PCR reads anew with MiXCR; each CDR3 protein has one entry. The table records hundreds of thousands of distinct CDR3 sequences, 10% to 12% of them present only once. From germline, CDR1 is LGHDT and CDR2 YNNKEL (reference sequence). With V trimmed by 4 bases and J by 3 bases, 4 bases remained unmatched. This CDR3 region has 15 residues. The same specimen was also included in a second study, on T cells expressing NK-cell markers. That paper states: 5'RACE template switching with UMIs produced the TCR beta cDNA. An anti-gamma-delta TCR antibody restricted sorting to alpha-beta TCR T cells in several experiments. 1.0-7.0% of CD8+ T cells in about 6 donors belonged to dominant NKG2C+ clonotypes. Whether expanded NKG2C+ T cell clones were HCMV specific stayed uncertain.

This chain links TRBV3-1 with TRBJ1-1, with 11 bases identical to TRBD1. The sequences come from PBMCs from blood, collected on the day of vaccination. The source is a middle-aged man who received an inactivated influenza vaccine. This CDR3 is CASSLTGQGDTEAFF. The DNA for the CDR3 is TGTGCCAGCAGCCTTACGGGACAGGGGGACACTGAAGCTTTCTTT.